This entry lists 13 T cell receptor beta chains sequenced from one sample in a study of blood T cell repertoires in COVID-19. Measured with immunoSEQ multiplex PCR; TCRdb has only the in-frame clones, and not every one. This sample has about 240,000 clones; just under 85% occur once, and the top ten carry approximately 9.6%. Sequencing was carried out using peripheral blood. These receptors were taken from a woman older than 75 with acute or convalescent COVID-19.

The chain links TRBV10-3 to TRBJ1-6, with TRBD1 identical over 7 bases. The V gene end was trimmed by 6 bases and the J gene end by 8 bases; junction bases not matched to a gene: 4. Germline assignment: CDR1 ENHRY and CDR2 SYGVKD. The CDR3 length is 13 residues. The DNA for the CDR3 is TGTGCCATCAGAGACAGGGTGGATTCACCCCTCCACTTT. Translation: CAIRDRVDSPLHF.

The chain recombines TRBV6-5 with TRBJ1-5, with unresolved D. The V and J ends lost 4 bases and 0 bases respectively, with 13 bases between them. The CDR3 runs to 16 residues. From germline, CDR1 is MNHEY and CDR2 SVGAGI. For the CDR3, the DNA is TGTGCCAGCAGTTCAACGAGGCCTTATAGCAATCAGCCCCAGCATTTT. This translates into CASSSTRPYSNQPQHF.

The chain couples TRBV28 to TRBJ2-3; D ambiguous. This CDR3 is 12 amino acids long. V lost 5 bases and J 3 bases, leaving 6 bases between the germline ends. Germline-derived CDR1 and CDR2 are MDHEN and SYDVKM. For the CDR3, the DNA is TGTGCCAGCAGTGAGGTAACAGATACGCAGTATTTT. Protein sequence: CASSEVTDTQYF.

The V call is TRBV7-9, the J call TRBJ2-2; D unresolved. CDR1 is SEHNR, CDR2 FQNEAQ, per germline (reference sequence). V shed 4 bases and J shed 2 bases, with 8 bases lying between them. The CDR3 has 14 residues. CDR3 nucleotide sequence: TGTGCCAGCAGCTCGAGCATAAACACCGGGGAGCTGTTTTTT. Translated: CASSSSINTGELFF.

J is TRBJ2-2 and V is TRBV5-6; tentative D call: TRBD2 (6 bases). The germline V gene has CDR1 SGHDT and CDR2 YYEEEE. The V and J ends lost 6 bases and 6 bases respectively, with 18 bases between them. The CDR3 has 15 amino acids. The CDR3 loop is CASNQGLTSPGELFF. The CDR3 DNA reads TGTGCCAGCAACCAGGGACTGACGAGCCCCGGGGAGCTGTTTTTT.

The chain employs TRBV28 and TRBJ1-2; 7 bases are shared with TRBD1. The CDR3 loop spans 17 amino acids. V lost 2 bases and J lost 4; bases outside the gene matches: 13. The germline CDR1 and CDR2 sequences are MDHEN and SYDVKM. CDR3 DNA sequence: TGTGCCAGCAGTTTAGGGGCAGGGGGAAGTAGAAGCTATGGCTACACCTTC. This encodes CASSLGAGGSRSYGYTF.

This chain uses TRBV2 with TRBJ1-2; D may be TRBD1 (6 bases). V was trimmed by 5 bases and J by 2 bases, leaving 9 bases between them. This CDR3 is 13 amino acids long. The germline V gene has CDR1 SNHLY and CDR2 FYNNEI. The CDR3: CASSLQGNYGYTF. Written as DNA, the CDR3 is TGTGCCAGCAGTCTTCAGGGGAACTATGGCTACACCTTC.

With respect to this clone: Additional DNA sequences in this sample encode the identical CDR3. V is TRBV6-5 and J is TRBJ1-1, with D unclear. Germline CDR1 MNHEY, CDR2 SVGAGI. Trimming left V 0 bases short and J 0 bases short, with 8 bases between. CDR3 length equals 15 residues. DNA for the CDR3: TGTGCCAGCAGTTACTCCCGAGGCATGAACACTGAAGCTTTCTTT. It yields the protein CASSYSRGMNTEAFF.

In nucleotides, the CDR3 is TGTGCCAGCAGCTTAGGTGGACAGGCGACCCACTATGGCTACACCTTC. This codes for CASSLGGQATHYGYTF. V is TRBV7-9 and J is TRBJ1-2; 7 bases map to TRBD1. The trim removed 1 base at V and 3 bases at J, leaving 8 bases unmatched. This CDR3 is 16 amino acids long. The V gene's germline CDR1 is SEHNR and CDR2 FQNEAQ (reference sequence).

The chain uses TRBV28 and TRBJ2-2, with 7 bases identical to TRBD1. Germline V gene data show CDR1 as MDHEN and CDR2 as SYDVKM. With 8 bases clipped from V and 0 bases from J, the junction kept 3 bases outside the gene matches. The CDR3 runs 14 residues. As DNA, the CDR3 is TGTGCCAGCGCCGGGACAGCGAACACCGGGGAGCTGTTTTTT. Its translation: CASAGTANTGELFF.

Only one count was recorded for this clone. J is TRBJ2-7 and V is TRBV4-1, with TRBD1 matching over 8 bases. This CDR3 is 17 amino acids long. Trimming removed 1 base from V and 1 base from J; junction bases left unmatched: 9. From germline, CDR1 is MGHRA and CDR2 YSYEKL. The CDR3 sequence is CASSQGQGPGVSYEQYF. The DNA for the CDR3 is TGCGCCAGCAGCCAAGGACAGGGGCCGGGGGTTTCCTACGAGCAGTACTTC.

The chain has TRBV2 and TRBJ1-5, with 9 bases lining up with TRBD1. Germline assignment: CDR1 SNHLY and CDR2 FYNNEI. The CDR3 has 16 residues. V trimming: 3 bases; J trimming: 7 bases; junction bases outside the gene matches: 10. CDR3 sequence: CASSEGRTGVGQPQHF. The CDR3 DNA reads TGTGCCAGCAGTGAGGGGCGGACAGGGGTAGGGCAGCCCCAGCATTTT.

This clone was picked up a small number of times. The chain joins TRBV7-9 to TRBJ2-7; D possibly corresponds to TRBD2 (6 bases). The germline V gene encodes CDR1 SEHNR and CDR2 FQNEAQ (reference sequence). Trimming took 1 base from V and 0 from J, leaving 10 bases between them. The CDR3 extends over 15 amino acids. The CDR3 nucleotides read TGTGCCAGCAGCTTAGGGGACGGGAGCTCCTACGAGCAGTACTTC. Translation: CASSLGDGSSYEQYF.